This TCR beta chain was identified in a study of Ad26.COV2.S vaccination and SARS-CoV-2 variants. Study results and limitations: Using TCR breadth and depth analyses may have led to underestimated total T cell responses. Ad26.COV2.S recipients had broader spike-specific TCRs (P = 0.0014).

Described treatment: about 20 received Ad26.COV2.S at low or high dose, single or two shots; roughly five received placebo; per-sample allocation not given. Day 63 after the first injection of vaccine or placebo was the sampling time. Donor was an adult aged 18-55 years in Boston. The CDR3 runs to 13 residues. Between the trimmed V and J ends, which lost 8 bases and 5 bases, there was a span of 16 bases. CDR1 is LNHDA and CDR2 is SQIVND in the germline V gene (reference sequence). Details on this clone: The antigen remains unidentified.

The assay was immunoSEQ multiplex PCR, and TCRdb's table has in-frame clones only and misses some. This table holds about 680,000 clones, roughly 90% found once. The TCR comes from a person between 18 and 60 years old who received the Ad26.COV2.S COVID-19 vaccine or a placebo. The source material was peripheral blood, sampled in a trial of Ad26.COV2.S vaccine versus placebo. The rearrangement joins TRBV19 to TRBJ2-7; unclear D gene. The chain's CDR3 is CASAPTRYDEQYF. CDR3 nucleotide sequence: TGTGCCAGTGCTCCTACCAGGTACGACGAGCAGTACTTC.